The 21 T cell receptor beta chains below all came from one sample that was sequenced in a study of CD8+CD57+ T cells in acquired aplastic anemia. Before being chosen for sequencing, patients had shown CD8+CD57+ cell expansion by flow cytometry. Genomic DNA templated the TCR beta VDJ and CDR3 profiling. TCRdb independently ran MiXCR on the reads; one entry per CDR3 protein. Of 200,000 to 300,000 distinct CDR3 sequences in the sample, around 43% were seen once. What was sequenced was sorted CD4+, CD8+, or CD8+CD57+ T cells (not recorded which) from PBMCs. The receptors derive from a human donor with aplastic anemia.

The rearrangement uses TRBV20-1 and TRBJ2-7; D remains unclear. The CDR3 consists of 12 residues. The V and J ends lost 0 bases and 6 bases respectively, with 9 bases between them. Germline CDR1 is DFQATT and CDR2 is SNEGSKA (reference sequence). This CDR3 is CSARDKVGEQYF. CDR3 nucleotide sequence: TGCAGTGCTAGAGATAAAGTCGGCGAGCAGTACTTC.

This clonotype was found many times. The chain carries TRBV24-1 and TRBJ2-7; 7 positions match TRBD1. The CDR3 spans 14 residues. V dropped 6 bases and J dropped 0; count of bases not matched to a gene: 4. CDR1 is KGHDR and CDR2 is SFDVKD in the germline V gene. The CDR3 protein is CATSRQGDSYEQYF. The CDR3, as DNA: TGTGCCACCAGTCGGCAGGGGGACTCCTACGAGCAGTACTTC.

This clonotype was detected many times. The chain combines TRBV7-9 with TRBJ1-4, with 7 bases identical to TRBD1. The CDR3 is 16 residues long. Germline V gene sequence: CDR1 SEHNR, CDR2 FQNEAQ (reference sequence). V was pared by 5 bases and J by 3 bases, with 9 bases of the junction left unmatched. CDR3 sequence: CASSPRFRGANEKLFF. Written as DNA, the CDR3 is TGTGCCAGCAGCCCAAGATTCAGGGGGGCTAATGAAAAACTGTTTTTT.

The chain combines TRBV4-2 with TRBJ2-7; 10 bases map to TRBD2. The CDR3 is made up of 17 amino acids. Per germline, CDR1 LGHNA and CDR2 YNFKEQ. V dropped 0 bases and J dropped 6; count of bases not matched to a gene: 11. The CDR3 loop is CASSQDGGVVAGGEQYF. The CDR3 DNA follows: TGTGCCAGCAGCCAAGATGGGGGGGTTGTAGCGGGAGGCGAGCAGTACTTC.

In this sample, this clonotype turned up a few times. DNA of the CDR3: TGCAGGGCCGCCGGGGCAGCTAACACTGAAGCTTTCTTT. It specifies CRAAGAANTEAFF. The V call is TRBV20-1, the J call TRBJ1-1, with a tentative D call TRBD1 (5 bases). This CDR3 is 13 amino acids long. The V gene's germline CDR1 is DFQATT and CDR2 SNEGSKA (reference sequence).

About this clonotype: Just one base apart from a much larger clone, this may be a read error. No conserved phenylalanine or tryptophan is present at the end of the CDR3, so a read error is the likely explanation. This sequence joins TRBV27 and TRBJ2-7; 11 nucleotides agree with TRBD2. Trimming took 5 bases from V and 2 from J; bases not matched to a gene: 5. CDR1 is MNHEY and CDR2 is SMNVEV in the germline V gene (reference sequence). This CDR3 region has 15 residues. In nucleotides, the CDR3 is TGTGCCAGCAGTCCCGGGACTAGCGGAACCTACGAGCAGTACTCC. It is translated as CASSPGTSGTYEQYS.

The chain is built from TRBV7-9 and TRBJ1-1; no clear D. The V end was cut by 2 bases, the J end by 5 bases, with 6 bases between. Looked up from germline, CDR1 is SEHNR and CDR2 is FQNEAQ (reference sequence). This CDR3 is 12 amino acids long. The CDR3 reads CASSLRLTEAFF. The CDR3 DNA sequence: TGTGCCAGCAGCTTAAGACTGACTGAAGCTTTCTTT.

This clonotype has a handful of counts. A much larger clone is a single base away; this may be a read error. V is TRBV20-1 and J is TRBJ1-1, with D hard to call. Germline assignment: CDR1 DFQATT and CDR2 SNEGSKA (reference sequence). Trimming stripped 3 bases from V and 4 bases from J, with 9 bases between. This CDR3 is 12 amino acids long. This chain's CDR3 is CSARFGGTEAFF. In DNA form, the CDR3 reads TGCAGTGCTAGGTTCGGTGGCACTGAAGCTTTCTTT.

The sample holds many counts of this clonotype. The V call is TRBV9, the J call TRBJ2-3, with 9 bases identical to TRBD1. This CDR3 has 17 amino acids. Germline CDR1 reads SGDLS; CDR2 reads YYNGEE. V shed 6 bases, J shed 4 bases, and the junction held 15 bases outside the gene matches. The CDR3: CASTKEPGQGLADTQYF. As DNA, the CDR3 is TGTGCCAGCACCAAGGAGCCGGGACAGGGACTGGCAGATACGCAGTATTTT. The variable domain in full, with the rest retrieved from reference TRBV9 and TRBJ2-3, is DSGVTQTPKHLITATGQRVTLRCSPRSGDLSVYWYQQSLDQGLQFLIQYYNGEERAKGNILERFSAQQFPDLHSELNLSSLELGDSALYFCASTKEPGQGLADTQYFGPGTRLTVL.

In this sample, this clonotype turned up many times. This chain links TRBV30 with TRBJ1-2; D is perhaps TRBD1 (5 bases). Trimming took off 0 bases at V and 13 bases at J, with 21 bases between the two ends. CDR1 is GTSNPN, CDR2 SVGIG, per germline (reference sequence). The CDR3 totals 14 residues. The CDR3 spells CAWSVPSKGTVITF. CDR3 nucleotides: TGTGCCTGGAGTGTACCCTCGAAAGGGACCGTCATCACCTTC.

This clonotype has just a few counts. The rearrangement uses TRBV29-1 and TRBJ1-2; D is possibly TRBD1 (5 bases). Trimming took 2 bases from V and 14 from J, leaving 18 bases between them. Germline CDR1 is SQVTM and CDR2 is ANQGSEA. There are 12 residues in the CDR3. In DNA, the CDR3 is TGCAGCGTTGAAACCCATGGGGACTCCATGACCTTC. It yields the protein CSVETHGDSMTF.

Regarding this clonotype: The germline gene is not matched at one end of the junction; a read error may be the cause. This sequence joins TRBV5-1 and TRBJ1-5; TRBD1 matches 11 bases. CDR1 and CDR2 from the germline V gene are SGHRS and YFSETQ. The CDR3 sequence is 16 residues long. CDR3 nucleotides: TGTGCCAGCAGCTTGGATAGGACAGGGGGCTATCAGCCCCAGCATTTT. It yields the protein CASSLDRTGGYQPQHF.

This clonotype showed up many times. J is TRBJ2-1 and V is TRBV7-8; D unresolved. The CDR3 length is 13 residues. Looked up from germline, CDR1 is SGHVS and CDR2 is FQNEAQ. The V end was cut by 1 base, the J end by 6 bases, with 7 bases between. The CDR3 loop reads CASSLGAVNEQFF. DNA for the CDR3: TGTGCCAGCAGCTTAGGGGCCGTCAATGAGCAGTTCTTC.

The chain has TRBV3-1 and TRBJ2-5, with D perhaps assigned TRBD1 or TRBD2 (5 bases each). CDR1 and CDR2 (germline): LGHDT, YNNKEL (reference sequence). The CDR3 runs to 15 residues. The V and J ends lost 0 bases and 5 bases respectively, with 13 bases between them. The CDR3 DNA sequence: TGTGCCAGCAGCCAAGACTCCAGGGACCGGGAGACCCAGTACTTC. This codes for CASSQDSRDRETQYF.

The V gene is TRBV7-9, the J gene TRBJ2-7; either TRBD1 or TRBD2 may supply D (5 bases each). Deletions cut 6 bases from V and 1 base from J, with 22 bases between. This CDR3 is built from 17 residues. Germline CDR1 SEHNR, CDR2 FQNEAQ (reference sequence). CDR3 sequence reads: CASSSTFRDRGSYEQYF. In DNA, the CDR3 is TGTGCCAGCAGTAGCACCTTTCGGGACCGGGGATCCTACGAGCAGTACTTC.

This clonotype came up many times. The chain combines TRBV2 with TRBJ2-5; tentatively, D is TRBD1 (6 bases). Trimming cost V 3 bases and J 5 bases, with 13 bases left between them. This CDR3 spans 14 amino acids. Germline loops: CDR1 SNHLY, CDR2 FYNNEI. The CDR3 here is CASSDVGADETQYF. The CDR3 DNA is TGTGCCAGCAGTGATGTGGGGGCTGATGAGACCCAGTACTTC. The variable domain in full, completed from reference TRBV2 and TRBJ2-5, reads EPEVTQTPSHQVTQMGQEVILRCVPISNHLYFYWYRQILGQKVEFLVSFYNNEISEKSEIFDDQFSVERPDGSNFTLKIRSTKLEDSAMYFCASSDVGADETQYFGPGTRLLVL.

The genes are TRBV7-2 and TRBJ1-1, with TRBD1 identical over 8 bases. The CDR3 runs to 15 residues. The V segment lost 7 bases and the J segment 5 bases; nucleotides outside the gene matches: 12. Germline V gives CDR1 SGHTA, CDR2 FQGNSA. CDR3 nucleotide sequence: TGTGCCAGCACCACCGGGCAGGGGGCGTATACTGAAGCTTTCTTT. This sequence encodes CASTTGQGAYTEAFF.

This clonotype has ten or more counts. This chain joins TRBV7-9 and TRBJ2-7; TRBD2 might be the D (6 bases). Trimming cost V 4 bases and J 4 bases, with 8 bases left between them. The CDR3 is 12 residues long. The germline V gene encodes CDR1 SEHNR and CDR2 FQNEAQ (reference sequence). The CDR3 DNA sequence: TGTGCCAGCAGCTCCCGGGAGTACGAGCAGTACTTC. Protein: CASSSREYEQYF.

Concerning this clonotype: This may be a read error, as it is one base from a much larger clone. The V and J genes are TRBV7-4 and TRBJ2-3; TRBD2 might be the D (5 bases). There are 18 residues in the CDR3. Trimming took off 6 bases at V and 5 bases at J, with 27 bases between the two ends. CDR1 SGHVT and CDR2 SQSDAQ come from the germline V gene. The CDR3 is CASSPTFLLGGPGDTQYF. The CDR3, as DNA: TGTGCCAGCAGTCCCACGTTTTTACTGGGCGGGCCGGGAGATACGCAGTATTTT.

This clonotype was seen many times. The rearrangement joins TRBV7-9 to TRBJ2-7, with D perhaps being TRBD1 or TRBD2 (5 bases each). V lost 5 bases, J lost 3 bases, and 26 bases lay in between. The CDR3 consists of 18 residues. From germline, CDR1 is SEHNR and CDR2 FQNEAQ (reference sequence). CDR3 in amino acids: CASSPSEVTGTGIYEQYF. CDR3 nucleotides: TGTGCCAGCAGCCCCAGCGAAGTTACCGGGACGGGGATCTACGAGCAGTACTTC.

The chain recombines TRBV7-3 with TRBJ1-6, with 7 nucleotides matching TRBD1. Germline trimming cut 5 bases from V and 6 bases from J; bases unmatched to any gene: 7. The germline V gene has CDR1 SGHTA and CDR2 FQGTGA. The CDR3 length is 15 residues. CDR3 protein: CASSTRDSRNSPLHF. DNA of the CDR3: TGTGCCAGCAGCACTAGGGACAGCCGTAATTCACCCCTCCACTTT.